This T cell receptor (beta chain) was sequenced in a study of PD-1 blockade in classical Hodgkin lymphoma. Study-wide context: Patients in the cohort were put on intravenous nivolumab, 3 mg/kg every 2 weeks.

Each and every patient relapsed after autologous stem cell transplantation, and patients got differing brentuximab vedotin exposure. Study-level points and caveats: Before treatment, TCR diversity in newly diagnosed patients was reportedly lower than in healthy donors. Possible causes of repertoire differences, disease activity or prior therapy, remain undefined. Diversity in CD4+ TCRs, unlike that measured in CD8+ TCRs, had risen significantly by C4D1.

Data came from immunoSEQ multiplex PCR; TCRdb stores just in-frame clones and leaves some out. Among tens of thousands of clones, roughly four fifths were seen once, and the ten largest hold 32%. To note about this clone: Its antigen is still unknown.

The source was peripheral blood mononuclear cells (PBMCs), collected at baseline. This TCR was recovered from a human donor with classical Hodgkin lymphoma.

The CDR3 nucleotides read TGTGCCACAACCCGACGGGCCGAGGAGGGCTACACCTTC. Its translation is CATTRRAEEGYTF. The chain couples TRBV10-3 to TRBJ1-2; no firm D call. The germline CDR1 and CDR2 sequences are ENHRY and SYGVKD. The V end was cut by 10 bases, the J end by 8 bases, with 20 bases between. This CDR3 is 13 amino acids long.